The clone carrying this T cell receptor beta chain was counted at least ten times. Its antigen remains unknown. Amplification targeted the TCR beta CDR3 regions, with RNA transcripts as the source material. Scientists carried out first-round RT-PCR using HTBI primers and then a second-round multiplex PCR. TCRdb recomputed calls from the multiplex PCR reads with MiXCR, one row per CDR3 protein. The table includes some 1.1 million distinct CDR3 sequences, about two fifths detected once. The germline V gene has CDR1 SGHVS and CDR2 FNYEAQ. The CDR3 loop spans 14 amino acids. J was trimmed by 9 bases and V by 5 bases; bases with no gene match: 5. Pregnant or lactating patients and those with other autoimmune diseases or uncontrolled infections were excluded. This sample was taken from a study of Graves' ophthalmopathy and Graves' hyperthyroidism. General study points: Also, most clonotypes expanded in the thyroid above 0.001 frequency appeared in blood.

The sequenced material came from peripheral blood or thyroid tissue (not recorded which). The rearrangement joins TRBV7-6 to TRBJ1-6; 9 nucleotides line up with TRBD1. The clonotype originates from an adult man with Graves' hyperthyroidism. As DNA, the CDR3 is TGTGCCAGCAGCGGGGGGACAGGGAGTTCACCCCTCCACTTT. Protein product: CASSGGTGSSPLHF.